Below, one T cell receptor beta chain is given with its context. Its specificity is unknown. The sample is drawn from a study of cytomegalovirus exposure and HLA in healthy donors. Overall study findings and caveats: It was in a later analysis that TCR association rates were seen to vary by HLA locus, highest for DRB1 and lowest for HLA-C. According to a later analysis, donors in an Asian-associated ancestry cluster reportedly had fewer N-insertions than the roughly 720-donor mean.

J lost 12 bases, V lost 1 base, and 6 bases had no gene match. Germline CDR1 is SGHDN and CDR2 is FVKESK. CDR3 length: 14 amino acids. Primers for the PCR totalled 60 Vbeta and 13 Jbeta. The repertoire was sequenced with immunoSEQ multiplex PCR; TCRdb's copy has only in-frame clones and lacks some. The sample has roughly 84,000 clones, and its top ten clones hold 0.5% to 0.65%. V usage is TRBV14 and J usage is TRBJ2-1, with 10 bases that match TRBD1. This TCR came from a man in his forties or fifties in good health and CMV-seronegative. Sequencing was carried out using PBMCs. The CDR3 DNA sequence: TGTGCCAGCAGCCAAGCTAGACAGGGGGCGCGGCAGTTCTTC. This codes for CASSQARQGARQFF.